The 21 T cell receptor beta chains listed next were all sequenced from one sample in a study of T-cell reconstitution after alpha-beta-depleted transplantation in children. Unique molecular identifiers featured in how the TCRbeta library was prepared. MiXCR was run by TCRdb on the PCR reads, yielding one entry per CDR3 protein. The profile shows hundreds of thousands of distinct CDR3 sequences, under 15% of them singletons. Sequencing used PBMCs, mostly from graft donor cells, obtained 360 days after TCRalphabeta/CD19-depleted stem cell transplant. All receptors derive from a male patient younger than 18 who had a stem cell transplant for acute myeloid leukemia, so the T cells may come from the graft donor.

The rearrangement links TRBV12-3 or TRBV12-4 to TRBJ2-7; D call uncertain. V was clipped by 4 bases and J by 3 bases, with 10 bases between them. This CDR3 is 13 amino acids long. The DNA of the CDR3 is TGTGCCAGCAGTTCGCTGGACGACTACGAGCAGTACTTC. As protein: CASSSLDDYEQYF.

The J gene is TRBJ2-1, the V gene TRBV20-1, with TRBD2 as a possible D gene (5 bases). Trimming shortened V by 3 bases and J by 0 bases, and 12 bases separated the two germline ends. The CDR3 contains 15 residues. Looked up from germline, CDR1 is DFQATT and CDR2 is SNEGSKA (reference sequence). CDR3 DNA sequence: TGCAGTGCTAGCCTCGAGAGGGTCTCCTACAATGAGCAGTTCTTC. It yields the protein CSASLERVSYNEQFF.

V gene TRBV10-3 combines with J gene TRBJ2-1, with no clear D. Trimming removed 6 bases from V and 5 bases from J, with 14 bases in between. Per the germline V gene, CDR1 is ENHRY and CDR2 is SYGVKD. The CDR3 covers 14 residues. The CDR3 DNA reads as TGTGCCATCAGCGGAAGGGCTTGGGACAATGAGCAGTTCTTC. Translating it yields CAISGRAWDNEQFF.

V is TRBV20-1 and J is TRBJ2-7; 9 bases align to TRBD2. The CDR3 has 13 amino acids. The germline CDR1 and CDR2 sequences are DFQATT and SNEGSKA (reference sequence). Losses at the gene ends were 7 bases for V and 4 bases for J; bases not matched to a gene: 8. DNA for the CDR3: TGCAGTGGGGTGTTTAGCGGGAGTTACGAGCAGTACTTC. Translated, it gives CSGVFSGSYEQYF.

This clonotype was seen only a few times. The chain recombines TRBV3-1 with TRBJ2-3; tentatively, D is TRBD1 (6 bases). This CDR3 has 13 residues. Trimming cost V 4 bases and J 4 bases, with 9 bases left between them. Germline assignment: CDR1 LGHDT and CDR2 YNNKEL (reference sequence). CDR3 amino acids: CASSPWGPDTQYF. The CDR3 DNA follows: TGTGCCAGCAGCCCCTGGGGGCCAGATACGCAGTATTTT.

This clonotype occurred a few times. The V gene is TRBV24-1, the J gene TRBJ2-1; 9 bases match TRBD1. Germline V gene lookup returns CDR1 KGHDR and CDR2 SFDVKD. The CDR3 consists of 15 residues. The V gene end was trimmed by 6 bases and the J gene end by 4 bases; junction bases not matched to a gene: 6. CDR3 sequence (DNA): TGTGCCACCAGTCGTGGGACAGGGCGTTACAATGAGCAGTTCTTC. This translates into CATSRGTGRYNEQFF.

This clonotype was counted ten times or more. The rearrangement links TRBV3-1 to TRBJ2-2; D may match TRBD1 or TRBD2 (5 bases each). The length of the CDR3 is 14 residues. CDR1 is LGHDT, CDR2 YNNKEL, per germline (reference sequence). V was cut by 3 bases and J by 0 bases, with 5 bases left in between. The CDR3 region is CASSQGPNTGELFF. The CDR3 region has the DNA TGTGCCAGCAGCCAGGGACCGAACACCGGGGAGCTGTTTTTT.

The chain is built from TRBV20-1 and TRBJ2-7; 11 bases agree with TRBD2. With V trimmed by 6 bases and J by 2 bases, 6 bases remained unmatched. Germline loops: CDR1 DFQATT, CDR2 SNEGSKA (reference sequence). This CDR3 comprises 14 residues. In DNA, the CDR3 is TGCAGTGCCGCCGTGACTAGCGGGACCTACGAGCAGTACTTC. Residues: CSAAVTSGTYEQYF.

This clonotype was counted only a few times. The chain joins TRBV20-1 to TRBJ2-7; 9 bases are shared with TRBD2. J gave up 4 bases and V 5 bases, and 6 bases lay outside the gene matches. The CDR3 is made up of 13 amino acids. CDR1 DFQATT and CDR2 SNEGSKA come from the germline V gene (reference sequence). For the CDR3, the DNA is TGCAGTGCTCCCGGACTAGCGAAGTACGAGCAGTACTTC. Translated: CSAPGLAKYEQYF.

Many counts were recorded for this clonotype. This chain's CDR3 is CATAGQGVGNQPQHF. CDR3 nucleotide sequence: TGTGCCACCGCGGGACAGGGGGTAGGCAATCAGCCCCAGCATTTT. The chain combines TRBV28 with TRBJ1-5, with 11 positions matching TRBD1. The germline V gene has CDR1 MDHEN and CDR2 SYDVKM. V lost 10 bases, J lost 2 bases, and 7 bases stayed unmatched. The CDR3 sequence is 15 residues long.

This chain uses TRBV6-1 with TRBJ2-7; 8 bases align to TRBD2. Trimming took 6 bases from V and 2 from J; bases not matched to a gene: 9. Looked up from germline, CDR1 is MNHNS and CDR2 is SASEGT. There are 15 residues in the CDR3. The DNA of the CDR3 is TGTGCCAGCAGCTCCAGCGGGAGTAGAACCTACGAGCAGTACTTC. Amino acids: CASSSSGSRTYEQYF.

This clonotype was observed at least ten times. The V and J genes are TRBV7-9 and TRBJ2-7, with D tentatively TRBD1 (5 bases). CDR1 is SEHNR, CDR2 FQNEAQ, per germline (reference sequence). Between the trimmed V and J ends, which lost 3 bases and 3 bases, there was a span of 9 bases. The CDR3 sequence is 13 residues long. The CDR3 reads CASSFRQGYEQYF. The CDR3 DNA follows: TGTGCCAGCAGCTTTCGTCAGGGCTACGAGCAGTACTTC.

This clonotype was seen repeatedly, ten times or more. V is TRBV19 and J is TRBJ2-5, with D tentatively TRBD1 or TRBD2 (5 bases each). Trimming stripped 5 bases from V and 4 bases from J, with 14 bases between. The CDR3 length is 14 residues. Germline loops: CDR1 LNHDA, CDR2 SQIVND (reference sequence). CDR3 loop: CASSAASRGETQYF. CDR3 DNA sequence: TGTGCCAGTAGTGCGGCCTCGAGGGGAGAGACCCAGTACTTC. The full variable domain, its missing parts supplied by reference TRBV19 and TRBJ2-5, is DGGITQSPKYLFRKEGQNVTLSCEQNLNHDAMYWYRQDPGQGLRLIYYSQIVNDFQKGDIAEGYSVSREKKESFPLTVTSAQKNPTAFYLCASSAASRGETQYFGPGTRLLVL.

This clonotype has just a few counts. CDR3 coding DNA: TGTGCCAGCAGTGCGAAGGGGGAGGATCAGCCCCAGCATTTT. Protein product: CASSAKGEDQPQHF. The chain uses TRBV28 and TRBJ1-5; a possible D gene is TRBD1 (6 bases). This CDR3 contains 14 residues. Trimming shortened V by 5 bases and J by 5 bases, and 13 bases separated the two germline ends. CDR1 is MDHEN, CDR2 SYDVKM, per germline.

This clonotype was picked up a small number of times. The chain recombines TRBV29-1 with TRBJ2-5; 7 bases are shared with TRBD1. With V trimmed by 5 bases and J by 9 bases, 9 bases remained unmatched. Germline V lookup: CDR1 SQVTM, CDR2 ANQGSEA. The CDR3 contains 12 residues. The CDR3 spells CSVRDSGRAQYF. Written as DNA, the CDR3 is TGCAGCGTTAGGGACAGCGGAAGGGCCCAGTACTTC.

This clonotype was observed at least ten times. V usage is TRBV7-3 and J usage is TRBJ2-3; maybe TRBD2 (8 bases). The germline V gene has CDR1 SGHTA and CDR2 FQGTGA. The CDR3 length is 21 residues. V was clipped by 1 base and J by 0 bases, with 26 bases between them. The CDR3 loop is CASSLRVRDRRLASSTDTQYF. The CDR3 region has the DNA TGTGCCAGCAGCTTAAGGGTCCGGGACAGAAGACTAGCGTCTAGCACAGATACGCAGTATTTT.

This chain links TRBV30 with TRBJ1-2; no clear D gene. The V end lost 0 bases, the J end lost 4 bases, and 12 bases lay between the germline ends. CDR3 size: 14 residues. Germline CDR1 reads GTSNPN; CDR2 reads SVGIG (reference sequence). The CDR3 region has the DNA TGTGCCTGGAGTGTTTTAGGGTACGGCTATGGCTACACCTTC. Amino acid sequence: CAWSVLGYGYGYTF.

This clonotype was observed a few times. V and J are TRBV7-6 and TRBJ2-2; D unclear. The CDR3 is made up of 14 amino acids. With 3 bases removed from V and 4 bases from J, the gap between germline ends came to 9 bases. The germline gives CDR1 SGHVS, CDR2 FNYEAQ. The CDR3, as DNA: TGTGCCAGCAGCTTGACCTCCGTCACCGGGGAGCTGTTTTTT. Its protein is CASSLTSVTGELFF. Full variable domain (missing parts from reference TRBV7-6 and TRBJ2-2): GAGVSQSPRYKVTKRGQDVALRCDPISGHVSLYWYRQALGQGPEFLTYFNYEAQQDKSGLPNDRFSAERPEGSISTLTIQRTEQRDSAMYRCASSLTSVTGELFFGEGSRLTVL.

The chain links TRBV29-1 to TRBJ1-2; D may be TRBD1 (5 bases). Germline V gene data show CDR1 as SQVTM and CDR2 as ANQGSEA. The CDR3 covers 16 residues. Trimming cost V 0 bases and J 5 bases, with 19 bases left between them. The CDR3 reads CSVEEAGFRAGYGYTF. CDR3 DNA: TGCAGCGTTGAAGAAGCAGGGTTCAGGGCAGGTTATGGCTACACCTTC.

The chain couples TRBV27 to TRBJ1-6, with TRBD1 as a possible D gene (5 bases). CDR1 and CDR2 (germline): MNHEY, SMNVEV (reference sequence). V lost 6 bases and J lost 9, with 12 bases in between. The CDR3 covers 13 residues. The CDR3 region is CASRARGVSPLHF. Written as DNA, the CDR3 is TGTGCCAGCAGGGCGAGGGGTGTTTCACCCCTCCACTTT.

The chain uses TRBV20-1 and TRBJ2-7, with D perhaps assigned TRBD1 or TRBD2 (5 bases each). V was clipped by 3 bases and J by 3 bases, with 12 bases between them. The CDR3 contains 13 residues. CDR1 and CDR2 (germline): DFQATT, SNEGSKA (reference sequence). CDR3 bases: TGCAGTGCTAGGGGTCAGGGAGTCTACGAGCAGTACTTC. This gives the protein CSARGQGVYEQYF.